The 10 T cell receptor beta chains given below trace back to one sample, sequenced in a study of human T cells and chemical hapten exposure. TCRdb passed the RACE reads through MiXCR, listing each CDR3 protein once. The table shows about 70,000 distinct CDR3 sequences, with around 7.9% occurring only once. Noted time point: patch test 2, 6 weeks after DPC sensitization. Treatment of the sample: therapeutic diphenylcyclopropenone sensitization with weekly scalp DPC. Here the sequenced sample was whole blood, taken in connection with sensitization to the hapten diphenylcyclopropenone (DPC). The receptors come from a woman in her forties or fifties with alopecia areata. Some clones in this sample may be carry-over from other donors' samples.

This sequence joins TRBV6-1 and TRBJ1-5; TRBD1 agrees at 8 bases. Germline-derived CDR1 and CDR2 are MNHNS and SASEGT. The CDR3 covers 15 residues. The V and J ends lost 2 bases and 7 bases, in that order; junction bases with no gene match: 7. The CDR3 DNA follows: TGTGCCAGCAGTGAAAGCGGACAGGGAAGACAGCCCCAGCATTTT. This gives the protein CASSESGQGRQPQHF.

CDR3 loop: CASSSTYYNEQFF. The CDR3 coding sequence is TGTGCCAGCAGCTCGACTTACTACAATGAGCAGTTCTTC. The J gene is TRBJ2-1, the V gene TRBV7-2; no reliable D call. Per germline, CDR1 SGHTA and CDR2 FQGNSA. The V end was cut by 4 bases, the J end by 3 bases, with 7 bases between. The CDR3 is made up of 13 amino acids.

This clonotype turned up a few times. This chain connects TRBV7-9 to TRBJ1-1; D gene uncertain. This CDR3 region has 11 residues. Germline-derived CDR1 and CDR2 are SEHNR and FQNEAQ (reference sequence). Trimming took 3 bases from V and 8 from J, leaving 7 bases between them. CDR3 in amino acids: CASSFRDEAFF. CDR3 sequence (DNA): TGTGCCAGCAGCTTCCGCGACGAAGCTTTCTTT.

A few counts support this clonotype. The chain employs TRBV20-1 and TRBJ1-1; D unclear. The germline V gene has CDR1 DFQATT and CDR2 SNEGSKA (reference sequence). This CDR3 spans 13 amino acids. The germline V and J ends were trimmed by 3 bases and 1 base, with 9 bases remaining between them. This CDR3 is CSARIRENTEAFF. The DNA of the CDR3 is TGCAGTGCTAGGATTAGGGAGAACACTGAAGCTTTCTTT.

This clonotype was observed a handful of times. The chain recombines TRBV12-3 or TRBV12-4 with TRBJ2-1; D is perhaps TRBD1 or TRBD2 (5 bases each). The CDR3 loop spans 14 amino acids. The V and J ends lost 1 base and 8 bases respectively, with 12 bases between them. Here the CDR3 reads CASSLGGSGDEQFF. The CDR3, as DNA: TGTGCCAGCAGTTTAGGGGGGAGTGGAGATGAGCAGTTCTTC.

This clonotype was seen repeatedly, ten times or more. The chain employs TRBV3-1 and TRBJ1-1; no firm D call. Germline values: CDR1 LGHDT, CDR2 YNNKEL (reference sequence). This CDR3 has 14 residues. Deletions cut 1 base from V and 0 bases from J, with 6 bases between. The CDR3 coding sequence is TGTGCCAGCAGCCAAGGGTTATTGAACACTGAAGCTTTCTTT. Translation gives CASSQGLLNTEAFF.

This clonotype was counted at least ten times. The chain carries TRBV3-1 and TRBJ2-3, with 14 nucleotides matching TRBD2. The CDR3 consists of 17 residues. Per the germline V gene, CDR1 is LGHDT and CDR2 is YNNKEL (reference sequence). With 4 bases clipped from V and 5 bases from J, the junction kept 8 bases outside the gene matches. CDR3 nucleotides: TGTGCCAGCAGCCTCTTGACTAGCGGGGGGGCCGGAGATACGCAGTATTTT. It is translated as CASSLLTSGGAGDTQYF.

This clonotype came up many times. The gene calls are TRBV19 and TRBJ2-1, with no clear D. The V gene lost 2 bases and the J gene lost 9 bases, with 11 bases spanning the gap. The germline gives CDR1 LNHDA, CDR2 SQIVND (reference sequence). There are 13 residues in the CDR3. CDR3 residues: CASSIRLVAEQFF. DNA of the CDR3: TGTGCCAGTAGTATACGGCTAGTGGCTGAGCAGTTCTTC. The full variable domain, its missing parts supplied by reference TRBV19 and TRBJ2-1, is DGGITQSPKYLFRKEGQNVTLSCEQNLNHDAMYWYRQDPGQGLRLIYYSQIVNDFQKGDIAEGYSVSREKKESFPLTVTSAQKNPTAFYLCASSIRLVAEQFFGPGTRLTVL.

This clonotype turned up a few times. V gene TRBV20-1 combines with J gene TRBJ1-1, with D maybe TRBD1 (6 bases). The ends were cut back, 0 bases at V and 5 bases at J, with 16 bases in the middle. This CDR3 spans 15 amino acids. Looked up from germline, CDR1 is DFQATT and CDR2 is SNEGSKA (reference sequence). CDR3: CSARDPRAGVTEAFF. CDR3 DNA: TGCAGTGCTAGAGATCCGAGGGCAGGGGTTACTGAAGCTTTCTTT.

With regard to this clonotype: This CDR3 is missing its conserved last phenylalanine or tryptophan, likely due to a read error. The J gene is TRBJ2-1, the V gene TRBV27, with D perhaps matching TRBD1 (6 bases). V was pared by 4 bases and J by 3 bases, with 13 bases between. The germline V gene has CDR1 MNHEY and CDR2 SMNVEV (reference sequence). This CDR3 has 15 residues. CDR3 bases: TGTGCCAGCAGTTATGAGAGGACAGTCTACAATGAGCAGTTCCTC. Translation gives CASSYERTVYNEQFL.